This T cell receptor (beta chain) appears in the sequencing data of a study of cytomegalovirus exposure and HLA in healthy donors (dated by TCRdb to between 2016 and 2019). With regard to the full study: According to an earlier analysis of 587 of the donors, 150 million to 200 million T cells yielded 120 million or so unique TCR beta sequences and more than 250 Gb of sequence data. Approximately 300 gigabases of sequencing data and roughly 80 million unique TCR sequences made up an early release that covered 500 to 650 HLA-typed donors. Among the approximately 420 genotyped donors, approximately 77% belonged to the genetic ancestry cluster associated with self-reported Caucasian donors. The study aimed to test whether signatures of past pathogen exposure could be identified by cataloging public T cell receptors. The study used immunosequencing to profile the T cell repertoires of hundreds of subjects and linked those repertoires to cytomegalovirus serostatus. Along with the roughly 610-subject first cohort, a separate validation cohort of over a hundred different subjects was used. To predict cytomegalovirus infection status, the study brought together high-throughput TCR immunosequencing, statistical association of individual TCRs with disease status, and machine learning. To study patterns of TCR occurrence, a later analysis re-analyzed previously published TCR beta repertoires from under 750 donors and added high-resolution HLA genotyping. Rather than drawing on any new phenotypic data, the later analysis identified candidate immune exposures from TCR beta sequences and the way those sequences occurred across donors. To decide whether each TCR beta V gene segment behaved as functional or pseudogenic, an earlier analysis of 587 of the donors relied on high-throughput TCR beta sequencing. Donor age, sex, ethnicity and CMV serostatus were compiled alongside the repertoire data. In a later genetic analysis, genome-wide SNP genotypes for about three fifths of the 666 donors were used, and that subset was treated as a discovery cohort. Every repertoire in the discovery cohort had been generated on one and the same sequencing platform. HLA typing included class I and class II loci at four-digit resolution. Typing coverage differed by locus: A, B, C, DRB1 and DQB1 were typed in about 629-630 donors, DQA1 in 500 to 550, DPA1 in around 600, and DPB1 in just under 490. Several DR-DQ haplotypes were treated as single units for association and clustering because of strong linkage in the cohort. On average, roughly 240,000 unique TCR beta nucleotide sequences were sequenced per donor among more than 350 genotyped donors of the cohort, with around 19% of those sequences being non-productive.

Points on this clone: There is no known antigen for this receptor. One end of the junction is discordant with germline, which a read error may explain.

The library was prepared using the immunoSEQ multiplex PCR assay. For the multiplex PCR, a mixture combining 60 forward primers for TCR Vbeta segments and 13 reverse primers for TCR Jbeta segments was used. Amplification of the CDR3 region of rearranged TCR beta genes was performed with a multiplex PCR assay on genomic DNA. Amplified TCR beta libraries were sequenced as 87-base-pair reads on the Illumina HiSeq System. The study's processing was this. Across the 500 to 850 repertoires, a later analysis counted tens of millions of unique TCR beta chains, about 10 million of which were shared by at least two donors. Raw reads were error-corrected and collapsed into unique sequences by a nearest-neighbor algorithm in which closely related sequences were merged to remove PCR and sequencing errors. To assign V, D and J gene segments, CDR3 sequences were aligned to IMGT reference sequences. Each retained sequence needed at least a six-nucleotide match to both a V gene segment and a J gene segment. A rearrangement was called productive if the CDR3 had no stop codons and remained in frame with V and J, and every other rearrangement was called non-productive. Following IMGT convention, CDR3 was defined as the stretch from the second conserved V-encoded cysteine up to the conserved J-encoded phenylalanine. In an earlier analysis of roughly 580 of the donors, sequences lacking an unambiguous match to a single V gene segment were excluded. An earlier analysis of just under 600 of the donors called V segments functional above 56.7% productive rearrangements and segregating when the between-donor standard deviation exceeded 5%. A statistical classification framework was built to diagnose cytomegalovirus status from the catalog of TCR beta chain sequences. In a later analysis, TCR nucleotide sequences were compared against IMGT/GENE-DB human TR gene sequences so that V and J genes could be assigned. In a later analysis, CDR3 sequences and most-parsimonious VDJ recombination scenarios were assigned using the TCRdist pipeline. In a later analysis, each TCR beta chain was defined by its CDR3 amino acid sequence together with its V-gene family, and reads lacking a unique V-gene family were excluded. To address suspected cross-contamination and a sequencing artifact, a later analysis removed roughly 640 highly shared, low-generation-probability nucleotide sequences. For each public chain, a later analysis derived a clonal expansion index from normalized ranks of inferred template counts within each repertoire. In a later analysis, generation probabilities were computed with a VDJ recombination model fitted to out-of-frame rearrangements, and the resulting probabilities were checked against IGoR. In a later analysis, hypergeometric tests were used to score TCR-TCR, TCR-HLA and TCR-CMV co-occurrence, with a repertoire-size bias correction applied to TCR pairs. In a later analysis, false discovery rates were estimated by permuting HLA or CMV assignments 20 times. In a later analysis, co-occurring TCRs were grouped using DBSCAN, and TCRdist sequence similarity was added for clustering within HLA-allele-positive subsets. For co-occurrence clustering, repertoires with fewer than 30,000 or more than 120,000 public chains were excluded, along with several repertoires with anomalous nucleotide sharing. TCRdb took this table from immuneACCESS and kept in-frame rearrangements with V and J called. Such tables lack part of the clones; where checked against another copy, unresolved V genes explain under half of the gap, and the rest is unexplained. V, J and clone size were drawn from that table, and D and trimming were deduced from the DNA. Counted in this sample were approximately 170,000 clones; 79% of them appeared once. The top ten hold about 2.3% of the sample.

From the germline V gene (reference sequence), CDR1 is SEHNR and CDR2 is FQNEAQ. The CDR3 runs 17 amino acids, cysteine and phenylalanine included. The sequence is cut down to CDR3 DNA, 51 bases in frame from base 1. General study outcomes and caveats: A later genetic analysis reported fewer N-insertions in productive TCRs among donors in an Asian-associated ancestry cluster than the roughly 700-donor mean. In a later analysis, HLA-associated TCR beta chains showed more clonal expansion and lower generation probabilities than non-associated chains that were equally common. An earlier analysis of approximately 500 of the donors showed that most TCR beta V segments appeared in productive rearrangements either about 87% or about 30% of the time, which broadly matched IMGT annotations. While some public TCRs were present in many individuals, most TCR sequences turned up only very rarely across donors. The sequencing pipeline was judged likely to have produced a cluster of highly shared sequence variants as a technical artifact. In a later analysis, 16,951 TCR beta sequences were associated with specific HLA alleles at a false discovery rate of 0.05. Sequencing depth was assumed to be roughly uniform across donors in the presence/absence analyses, though that assumption may not hold. In both the original and validation cohorts, the classifier was reported to diagnose cytomegalovirus status with high specificity and sensitivity. Because HLA typing was missing for some donors at each locus, association tests included only the typed subset. A few of the identified cytomegalovirus-associated TCR beta chains were confirmed in vitro to be specific for cytomegalovirus antigens. Correlated functional status among segregating V segments might reflect linkage disequilibrium, but an unknown experimental factor could not be ruled out. Only TCR beta chains were sequenced in this cohort, and the absence of alpha or paired-chain data limited detectable features. According to a later analysis, most CMV-associated TCR beta chains appeared to be HLA-restricted, and the HLA associations seemed to be driven largely by CMV exposure. In a later analysis, several top co-occurrence clusters were reported to appear linked to parvovirus B19, influenza, CMV and Epstein-Barr virus. The 87-base-pair reads could not distinguish some IMGT-functional V segments, including TRBV6-2 and TRBV6-3, so those segments were excluded. Because counts were too low, around 17 rarely observed V segments, including chromosome 9 orphons, were left out of the earlier analysis of several hundred of the donors. For the cohort, immune exposure information was limited to CMV serostatus. A further reported finding was that TCR beta sequences accurately predicted the HLA-A and HLA-B alleles for most subjects in the first cohort. When HLA alleles, especially DR and DQ, strongly co-occurred, attributing TCR associations to individual alleles was difficult. In a later analysis, the rate of TCR association differed among HLA loci, with DRB1 alleles having the most associated TCRs and HLA-C alleles having the fewest. An association between a missense DCLRE1C variant and V-gene and J-gene trimming of TCR beta chains was found in a later genetic analysis and replicated in an independent cohort. According to the authors, the approach could potentially be generalized to other disease states and immunological phenotypes. The study gave a list of some 150 TCR beta chains associated with cytomegalovirus.

The cohort was made up of 500 to 800 healthy bone marrow donors. Cohort members were all nominally healthy when sampled, although unrecorded immune exposures were likely present. The donor was CMV seronegative and belonged to the group of 352 seronegative cohort members. A peripheral blood sample was collected from each donor, and TCR beta sequencing was performed on peripheral blood mononuclear cells. The Qiagen DNeasy Blood Extraction Kit was used to extract genomic DNA from the blood cell samples. The origin of this receptor is a woman in her forties or fifties in good health and CMV-seronegative. The sequence links TRBV7-9 to TRBJ1-5, with TRBD1 tentatively as D gene (6 bases match). The sample consisted of PBMCs. The nucleotide sequence is given as TGTTCCAGCAGCTTATATTCGCGGCAGGGGAACAATCAGCCCCAGCATTTT. Translated, this is CSSSLYSRQGNNQPQHF.